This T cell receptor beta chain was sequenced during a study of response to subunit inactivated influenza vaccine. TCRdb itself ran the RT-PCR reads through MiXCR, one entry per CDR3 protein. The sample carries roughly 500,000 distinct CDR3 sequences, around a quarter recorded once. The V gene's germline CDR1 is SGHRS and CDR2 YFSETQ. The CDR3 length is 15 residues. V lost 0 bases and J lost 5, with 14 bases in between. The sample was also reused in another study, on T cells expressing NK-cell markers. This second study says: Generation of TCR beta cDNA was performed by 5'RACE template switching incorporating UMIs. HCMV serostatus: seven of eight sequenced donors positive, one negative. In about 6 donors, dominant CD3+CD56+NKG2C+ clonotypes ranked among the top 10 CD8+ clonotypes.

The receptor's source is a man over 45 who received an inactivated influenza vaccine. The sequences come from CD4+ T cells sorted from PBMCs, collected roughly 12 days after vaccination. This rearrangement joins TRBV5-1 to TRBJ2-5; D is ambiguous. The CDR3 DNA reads TGCGCCAGCAGCTTGGCCACTCCTGTAATGGAGACCCAGTACTTC. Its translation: CASSLATPVMETQYF.